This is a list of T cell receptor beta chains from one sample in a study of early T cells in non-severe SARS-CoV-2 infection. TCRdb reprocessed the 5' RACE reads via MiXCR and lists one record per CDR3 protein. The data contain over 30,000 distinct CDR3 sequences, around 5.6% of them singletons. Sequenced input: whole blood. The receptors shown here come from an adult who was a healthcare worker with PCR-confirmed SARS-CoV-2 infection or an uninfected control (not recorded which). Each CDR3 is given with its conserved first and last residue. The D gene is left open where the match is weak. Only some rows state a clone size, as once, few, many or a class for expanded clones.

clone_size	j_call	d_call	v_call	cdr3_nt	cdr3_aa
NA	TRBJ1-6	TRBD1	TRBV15	TGTGCCACCAGAAAACCGGGACAGGGGAGACATTCACCCCTCCACTTT	CATRKPGQGRHSPLHF
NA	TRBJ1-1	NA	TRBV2	TGTGCCAGCAGTGAATTACCGGGGAGTTCTGAAGCTTTCTTT	CASSELPGSSEAFF
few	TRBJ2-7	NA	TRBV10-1	TGCGCCAGCAGCTACGCGGCAGGCTACGAGCAGTACTTC	CASSYAAGYEQYF
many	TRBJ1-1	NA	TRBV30	TGTGCCTGGAGCGAGCCGGGTATTCCTAGCACTGAAGCTTTCTTT	CAWSEPGIPSTEAFF
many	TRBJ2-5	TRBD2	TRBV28	TGTGCCAGCAGTTTATCACTAGCGTTGAGGGAGACCCAGTACTTC	CASSLSLALRETQYF
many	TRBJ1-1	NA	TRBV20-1	TGCAGTGCTATACAGAACCTAAACACTGAAGCTTTCTTT	CSAIQNLNTEAFF
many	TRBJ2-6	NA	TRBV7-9	TGTGCCAGCAGCTTACGGTTAAGTCGATCTGCCAACGTCCTGACTTTC	CASSLRLSRSANVLTF
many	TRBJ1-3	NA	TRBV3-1	TGTGCCAGCAGCCAAACTCGCAGGAGCTCTGGAAACACCATATATTTT	CASSQTRRSSGNTIYF
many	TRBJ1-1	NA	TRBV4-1	TGCGCCAGCAGCCAAGAGGGGCAGGGTGTGAACACTGAAGCTTTCTTT	CASSQEGQGVNTEAFF
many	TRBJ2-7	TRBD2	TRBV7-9	TGTGCCAGCAGCTTTACTAGCGGAGACTACGAGCAGTACTTC	CASSFTSGDYEQYF
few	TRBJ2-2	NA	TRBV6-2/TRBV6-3	TGTGCCAGCAGTTCCGGGGGGCTTAACACCGGGGAGCTGTTTTTT	CASSSGGLNTGELFF
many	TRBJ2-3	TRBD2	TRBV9	TGTGCCAGCAGCGCCCTAGCGGGCACAGATACGCAGTATTTT	CASSALAGTDTQYF
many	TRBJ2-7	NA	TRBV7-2	TGTGCCAGCAGCTTAGGGCGAGGGGACGAGCAGTACTTC	CASSLGRGDEQYF
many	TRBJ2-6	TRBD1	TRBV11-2	TGTGCCAGCAGCCCCGAGGCCGGGACAGGGGCTGGGGCCAACGTCCTGACTTTC	CASSPEAGTGAGANVLTF
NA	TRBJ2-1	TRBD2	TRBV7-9	TGTGCCAGCAGCACATCCGGGACTAAGGGTGAGCAGTTCTTC	CASSTSGTKGEQFF